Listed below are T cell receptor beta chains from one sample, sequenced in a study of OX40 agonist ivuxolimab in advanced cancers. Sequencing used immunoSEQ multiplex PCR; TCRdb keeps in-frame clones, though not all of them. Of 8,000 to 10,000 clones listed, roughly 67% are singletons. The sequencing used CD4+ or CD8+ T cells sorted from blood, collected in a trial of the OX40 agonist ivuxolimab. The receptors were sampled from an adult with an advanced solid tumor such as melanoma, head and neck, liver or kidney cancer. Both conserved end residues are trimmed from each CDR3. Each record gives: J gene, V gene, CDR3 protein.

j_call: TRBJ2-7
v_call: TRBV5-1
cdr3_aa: ASSLQGAGYEQY

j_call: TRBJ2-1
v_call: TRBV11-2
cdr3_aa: ASSLALRGRANADEQF

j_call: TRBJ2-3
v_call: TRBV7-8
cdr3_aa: ASSLLSRESTDTQY

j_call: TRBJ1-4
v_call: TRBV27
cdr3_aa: ASRPSGGGEKLF

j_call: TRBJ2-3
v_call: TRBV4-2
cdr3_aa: ASSYAASTSTDTQY

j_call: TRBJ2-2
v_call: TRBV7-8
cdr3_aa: ASSLVLAGEDTGELF

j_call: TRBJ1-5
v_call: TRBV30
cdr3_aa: AWSATLWGGQPQH

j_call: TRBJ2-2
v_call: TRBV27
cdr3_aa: ASSAGTGNTGELF

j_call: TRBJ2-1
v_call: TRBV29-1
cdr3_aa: SVESGNEQF

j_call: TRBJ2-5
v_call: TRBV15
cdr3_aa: ATSRERVYQETQY

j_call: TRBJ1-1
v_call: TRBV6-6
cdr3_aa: ASSGQMNTEAF

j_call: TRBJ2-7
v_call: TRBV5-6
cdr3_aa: ASSLTGNSYEQY

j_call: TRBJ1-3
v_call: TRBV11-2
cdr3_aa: ASNANQGPGNTIY

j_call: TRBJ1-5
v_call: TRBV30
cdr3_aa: AWSPGRVGNQPQH

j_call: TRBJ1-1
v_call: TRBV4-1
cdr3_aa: ASSSGREDTEAF

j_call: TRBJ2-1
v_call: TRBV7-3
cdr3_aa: ASSFGVNEQF

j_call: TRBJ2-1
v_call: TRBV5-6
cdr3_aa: ASRAMTGYNEQF

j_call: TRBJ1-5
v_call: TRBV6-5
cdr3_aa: ASSLPNQPQH

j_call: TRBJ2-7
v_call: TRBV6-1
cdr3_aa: ASSDLAGVTLTYEQY

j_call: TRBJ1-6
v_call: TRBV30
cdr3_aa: AWRGSYSPLH

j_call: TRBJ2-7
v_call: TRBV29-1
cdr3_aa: SVGTFSYEQY

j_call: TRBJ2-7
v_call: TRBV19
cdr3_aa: ASSLAGIFYEQY

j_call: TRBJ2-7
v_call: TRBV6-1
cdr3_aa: ASEDGILSYEQY

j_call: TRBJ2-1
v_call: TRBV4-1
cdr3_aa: ASSSPGTSGNNEQF

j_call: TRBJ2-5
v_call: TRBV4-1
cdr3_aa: ASSLTGGAETQY

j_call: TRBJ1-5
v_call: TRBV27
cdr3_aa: ASSWGFNQPQH

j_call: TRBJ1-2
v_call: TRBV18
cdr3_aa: ASSPLDTVRGYT

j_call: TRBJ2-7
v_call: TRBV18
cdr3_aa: ASSPQGSYEQY

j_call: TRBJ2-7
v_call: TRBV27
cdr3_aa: ASSLSPHYEQY

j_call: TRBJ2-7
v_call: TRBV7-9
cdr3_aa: ASSSSNRGRRY

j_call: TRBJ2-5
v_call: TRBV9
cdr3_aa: ASSDYSGRGETQY

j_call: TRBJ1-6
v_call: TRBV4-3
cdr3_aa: ASSQEEGSSYNSPLH

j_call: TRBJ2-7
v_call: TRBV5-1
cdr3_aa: ASSPPSGGLSYEQY

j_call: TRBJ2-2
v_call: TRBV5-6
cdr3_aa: ASSHREGNPPGELF

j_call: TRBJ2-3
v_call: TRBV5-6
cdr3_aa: ASSLSSGRYTDTQY

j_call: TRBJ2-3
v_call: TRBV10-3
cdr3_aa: AISDGGGGPGADTQY

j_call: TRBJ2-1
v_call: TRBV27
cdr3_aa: ASSFAAGHHDEQF

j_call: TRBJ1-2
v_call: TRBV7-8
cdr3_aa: ASSLGLSQGIVYGYT

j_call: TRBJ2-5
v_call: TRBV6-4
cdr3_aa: ASSDGLAGGGETQY

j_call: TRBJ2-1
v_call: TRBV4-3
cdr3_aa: ASSQEEGLGNEQF

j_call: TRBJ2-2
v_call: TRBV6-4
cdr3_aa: ASSGTSGTGDTGELF

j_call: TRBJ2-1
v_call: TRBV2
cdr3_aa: ASSEWGQGEVLDEQF

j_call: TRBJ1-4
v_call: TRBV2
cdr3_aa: ASSEERTNEKLF

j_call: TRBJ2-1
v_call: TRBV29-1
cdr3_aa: SVEVRDNEQF

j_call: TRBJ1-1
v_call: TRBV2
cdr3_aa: ASSLSRGNTEAF

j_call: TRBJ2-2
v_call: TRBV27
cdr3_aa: ASQWRSVTGELF

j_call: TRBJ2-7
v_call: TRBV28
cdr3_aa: ASRKLAGGTYEQY

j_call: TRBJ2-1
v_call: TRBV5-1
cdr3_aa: ASSPGIAGGSYNEQF

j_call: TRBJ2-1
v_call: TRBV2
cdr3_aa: ASSEPYNEQF